This is a list of T cell receptor beta chains from one sample in a study of blood T cell repertoires in COVID-19. TCRdb keeps only in-frame clones here, not all; method: immunoSEQ multiplex PCR. Here the sample spans 250,000 or so clones, around 87% being singletons. The sample taken for sequencing was peripheral blood. The receptors stem from a woman between 40 and 55 years old who had recovered from COVID-19. The CDR3 runs from the conserved cysteine through the conserved F or W. D genes are given only for firm matches. Not every row has a clone size; where given, it reads once, few, many or a size class.

TRBV5-8	few	TRBD2	TRBJ2-3	CASSRLPGTSSPTDTQYF	TGTGCCAGCAGTCGACTACCCGGGACTAGCAGTCCTACAGATACGCAGTATTTT
TRBV6-5	-	-	TRBJ1-2	CASNRPTYGYTF	TGTGCCAGCAACAGGCCAACCTATGGCTACACCTTC
TRBV6-5	-	-	TRBJ1-1	CASSYSMGGRTEAFF	TGTGCCAGCAGTTACTCGATGGGGGGGAGGACTGAAGCTTTCTTT
TRBV18	-	TRBD1	TRBJ2-7	CASSPPGQVGSEQYF	TGTGCCAGCTCACCACCGGGACAGGTAGGGTCCGAGCAGTACTTC
TRBV7-3	-	TRBD1	TRBJ1-1	CASSSGDRMNTEAFF	TGTGCCAGCAGCTCCGGGGACAGGATGAACACTGAAGCTTTCTTT
TRBV19	-	TRBD2	TRBJ2-5	CASSFGLAGGPNQETQYF	TGTGCCAGTAGTTTCGGACTAGCGGGGGGACCAAACCAAGAGACCCAGTACTTC
TRBV3-1/TRBV3-2	many	-	TRBJ1-2	CASGHLGGFAYGYTF	TGTGCCAGCGGCCACTTGGGGGGTTTTGCCTATGGCTACACCTTC
TRBV29-1	-	TRBD1	TRBJ1-1	CSVAGQVNTEAFF	TGCAGCGTCGCCGGACAGGTGAACACTGAAGCTTTCTTT
TRBV6-6	few	-	TRBJ2-1	CASSPLQGGEQFF	TGTGCCAGCAGTCCCCTACAGGGCGGTGAGCAGTTCTTC
TRBV19	-	-	TRBJ1-2	CASSIVGGLNYGYTF	TGTGCCAGTAGTATAGTGGGGGGTTTGAACTATGGCTACACCTTC
TRBV5-1	-	TRBD1	TRBJ1-2	CASSLGQGAFYGYTF	TGCGCCAGCAGTCTCGGACAGGGGGCCTTTTATGGCTACACCTTC
TRBV4-1	few	TRBD1	TRBJ1-3	CASSPRQGFRNTIYF	TGCGCCAGCAGCCCACGACAGGGCTTTAGAAACACCATATATTTT
TRBV2	once	-	TRBJ1-5	CASSFETRGNQPQHF	TGTGCCAGCAGTTTCGAGACAAGGGGGAATCAGCCCCAGCATTTT
TRBV6-4	-	TRBD1	TRBJ1-2	CASKPGQGSYGYTF	TGTGCCAGCAAACCGGGACAGGGGAGCTATGGCTACACCTTC
TRBV3-1/TRBV3-2	-	TRBD2	TRBJ2-3	CASSTRSIAGGPTDTQYF	TGTGCCAGCAGCACCAGATCCATAGCGGGGGGGCCGACAGATACGCAGTATTTT
TRBV5-1	-	TRBD1	TRBJ1-2	CASSGTGTGGDGYTF	TGCGCCAGCAGCGGAACCGGGACAGGGGGCGACGGCTACACCTTC
TRBV9	-	TRBD2	TRBJ2-7	CASSVGTSGGHLYEQYF	TGTGCCAGCAGCGTGGGGACTAGCGGGGGCCATCTCTACGAACAGTACTTC
TRBV5-1	-	TRBD2	TRBJ2-7	CASSSTTSGVSYEQYF	TGCGCCAGCAGCTCAACTACTAGCGGGGTCTCCTACGAGCAGTACTTC
TRBV19	-	TRBD1	TRBJ1-4	CASSMGRDRVDEKLFF	TGTGCCAGTAGTATGGGGAGGGACAGGGTGGATGAAAAACTGTTTTTT
TRBV24-1	-	-	TRBJ2-5	CATSERDGETQYF	TGTGCCACCAGTGAGCGGGACGGAGAGACCCAGTACTTC
TRBV5-1	-	TRBD2	TRBJ2-7	CASSFFGPGLAGDRDEQYF	TGCGCCAGCAGCTTTTTTGGTCCGGGACTAGCGGGGGATCGGGACGAGCAGTACTTC
TRBV5-1	-	TRBD1	TRBJ1-6	CASSPGQGNSPLHF	TGCGCCAGCAGCCCGGGACAGGGTAATTCACCCCTCCACTTT
TRBV7-9	-	TRBD1	TRBJ2-7	CASSTTGPYEQYF	TGTGCCAGCAGCACGACAGGGCCCTACGAGCAGTACTTC
TRBV19	once	TRBD1	TRBJ2-6	CASSNQGAGANVLTF	TGTGCCAGTAGTAATCAGGGGGCTGGGGCCAACGTCCTGACTTTC
TRBV11-2	-	TRBD1	TRBJ2-7	CASSVRDSREQYF	TGTGCCAGCAGCGTCCGGGACAGTCGCGAGCAGTACTTC
TRBV11-2	-	TRBD1	TRBJ1-2	CASSLDRSYYGYTF	TGTGCCAGCAGCTTGGACAGGTCGTACTATGGCTACACCTTC
TRBV5-4	-	-	TRBJ2-1	CASSLVVNEQFF	TGTGCCAGCAGCTTGGTAGTCAATGAGCAGTTCTTC